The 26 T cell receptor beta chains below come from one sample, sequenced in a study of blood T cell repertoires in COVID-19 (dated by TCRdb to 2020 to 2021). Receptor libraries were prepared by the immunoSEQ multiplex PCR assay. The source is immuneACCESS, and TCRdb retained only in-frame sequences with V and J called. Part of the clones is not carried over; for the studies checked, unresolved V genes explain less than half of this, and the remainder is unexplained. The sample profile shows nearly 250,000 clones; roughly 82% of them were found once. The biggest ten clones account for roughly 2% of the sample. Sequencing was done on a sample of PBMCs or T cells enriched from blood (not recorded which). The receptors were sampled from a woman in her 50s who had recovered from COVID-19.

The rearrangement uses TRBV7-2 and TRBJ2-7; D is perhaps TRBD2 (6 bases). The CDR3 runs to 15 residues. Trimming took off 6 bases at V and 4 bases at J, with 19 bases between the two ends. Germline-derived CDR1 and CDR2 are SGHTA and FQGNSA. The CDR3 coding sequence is TGTGCCAGCAGTACCCGGGCCGGGGGTTCGTACGAGCAGTACTTC. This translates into CASSTRAGGSYEQYF.

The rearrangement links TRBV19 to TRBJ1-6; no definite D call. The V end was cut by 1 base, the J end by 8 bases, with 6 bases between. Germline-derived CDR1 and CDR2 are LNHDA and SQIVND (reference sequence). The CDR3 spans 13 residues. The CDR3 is CASSIGAYSPLHF. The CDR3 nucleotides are TGTGCCAGTAGTATAGGGGCGTATTCACCCCTCCACTTT.

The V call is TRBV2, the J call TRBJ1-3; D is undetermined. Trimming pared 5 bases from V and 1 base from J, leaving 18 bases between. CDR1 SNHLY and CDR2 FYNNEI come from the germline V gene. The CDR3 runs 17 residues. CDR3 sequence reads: CASSSASPTGSGNTIYF. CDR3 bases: TGTGCCAGCAGTTCCGCTTCCCCAACGGGATCTGGAAACACCATATATTTT. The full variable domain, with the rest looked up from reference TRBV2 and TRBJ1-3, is EPEVTQTPSHQVTQMGQEVILRCVPISNHLYFYWYRQILGQKVEFLVSFYNNEISEKSEIFDDQFSVERPDGSNFTLKIRSTKLEDSAMYFCASSSASPTGSGNTIYFGEGSWLTVV.

CDR3 protein: CASSAGQMHTDTQYF. The CDR3 bases are TGCGCCAGCAGCGCGGGACAGATGCACACAGATACGCAGTATTTT. This chain connects TRBV5-1 to TRBJ2-3; maybe TRBD1 (7 bases). The germline V gene has CDR1 SGHRS and CDR2 YFSETQ. This CDR3 has 15 amino acids. V lost 4 bases, J lost 2 bases, and 14 bases lay in between.

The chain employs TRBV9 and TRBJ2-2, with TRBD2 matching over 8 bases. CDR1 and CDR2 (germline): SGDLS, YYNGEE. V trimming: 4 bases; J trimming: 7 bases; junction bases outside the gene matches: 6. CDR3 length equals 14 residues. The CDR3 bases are TGTGCCAGCAGCCCACTCGGGGGGGACGGGGAGCTGTTTTTT. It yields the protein CASSPLGGDGELFF.

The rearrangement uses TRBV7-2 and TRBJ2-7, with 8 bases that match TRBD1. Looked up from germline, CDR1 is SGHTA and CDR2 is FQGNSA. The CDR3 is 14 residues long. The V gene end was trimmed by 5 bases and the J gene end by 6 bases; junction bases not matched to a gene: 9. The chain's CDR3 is CASSLGDRGREQYF. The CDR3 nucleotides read TGTGCCAGCAGCCTCGGTGACAGGGGACGCGAGCAGTACTTC.

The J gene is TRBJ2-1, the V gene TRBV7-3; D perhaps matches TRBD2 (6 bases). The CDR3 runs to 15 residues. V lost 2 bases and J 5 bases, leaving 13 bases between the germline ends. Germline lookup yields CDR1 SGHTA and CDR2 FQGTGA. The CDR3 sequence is CASSLEVRGNNEQFF. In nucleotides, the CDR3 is TGTGCCAGCAGCTTAGAGGTGCGGGGCAACAATGAGCAGTTCTTC.

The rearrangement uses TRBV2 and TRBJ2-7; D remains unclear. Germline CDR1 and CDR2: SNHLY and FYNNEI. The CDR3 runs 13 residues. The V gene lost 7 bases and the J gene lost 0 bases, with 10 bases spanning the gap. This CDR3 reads CASMHGDSYEQYF. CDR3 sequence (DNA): TGTGCCAGCATGCACGGAGACTCCTACGAGCAGTACTTC.

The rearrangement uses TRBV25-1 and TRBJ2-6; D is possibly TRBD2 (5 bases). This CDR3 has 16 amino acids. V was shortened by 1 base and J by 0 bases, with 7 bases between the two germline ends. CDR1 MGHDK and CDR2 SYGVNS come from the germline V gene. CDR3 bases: TGTGCCAGCAGTGAATCGGGATTCTCTGGGGCCAACGTCCTGACTTTC. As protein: CASSESGFSGANVLTF.

CDR3 protein: CASSVVVGLAVVQETQYF. CDR3 sequence (DNA): TGTGCCAGCAGCGTAGTGGTGGGACTAGCGGTTGTACAAGAGACCCAGTACTTC. The chain links TRBV9 to TRBJ2-5; 11 bases are shared with TRBD2. In germline, CDR1 is SGDLS, CDR2 YYNGEE. The CDR3 spans 18 residues. Losses at the gene ends were 0 bases for V and 2 bases for J; bases not matched to a gene: 9.

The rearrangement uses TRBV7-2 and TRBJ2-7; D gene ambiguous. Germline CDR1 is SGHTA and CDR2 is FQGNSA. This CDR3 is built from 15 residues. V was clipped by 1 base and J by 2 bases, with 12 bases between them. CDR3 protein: CASSLGLGSAYEQYF. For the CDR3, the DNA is TGTGCCAGCAGCTTAGGCCTCGGGTCCGCCTACGAGCAGTACTTC.

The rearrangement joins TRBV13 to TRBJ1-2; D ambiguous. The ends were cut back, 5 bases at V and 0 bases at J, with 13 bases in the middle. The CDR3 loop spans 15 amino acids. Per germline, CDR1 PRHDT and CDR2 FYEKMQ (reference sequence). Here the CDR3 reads CASSPGSPANYGYTF. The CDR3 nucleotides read TGTGCCAGCAGCCCAGGAAGCCCAGCTAACTATGGCTACACCTTC.

DNA for the CDR3: TGTGCCTGGAGTGTCGTCAGAGGGAATTCACCCCTCCACTTT. This translates into CAWSVVRGNSPLHF. J is TRBJ1-6 and V is TRBV30; no clear D. V lost 0 bases and J 7 bases, leaving 10 bases between the germline ends. The CDR3 runs to 14 residues. Germline V gene sequence: CDR1 GTSNPN, CDR2 SVGIG (reference sequence).

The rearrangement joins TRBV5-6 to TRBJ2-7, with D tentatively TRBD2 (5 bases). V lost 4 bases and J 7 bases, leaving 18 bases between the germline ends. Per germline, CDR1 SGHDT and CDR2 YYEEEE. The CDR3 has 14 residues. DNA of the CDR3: TGTGCCAGCAGCCTGCAGCGACGGGAAACGGAGCAGTACTTC. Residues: CASSLQRRETEQYF.

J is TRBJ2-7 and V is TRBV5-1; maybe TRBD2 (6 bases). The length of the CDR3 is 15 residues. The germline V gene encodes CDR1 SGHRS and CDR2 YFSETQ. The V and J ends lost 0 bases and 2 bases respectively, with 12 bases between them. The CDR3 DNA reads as TGCGCCAGCAGCTTGGTAGCTAGCGAAACCTACGAGCAGTACTTC. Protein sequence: CASSLVASETYEQYF. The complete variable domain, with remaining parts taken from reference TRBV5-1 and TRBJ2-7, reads KAGVTQTPRYLIKTRGQQVTLSCSPISGHRSVSWYQQTPGQGLQFLFEYFSETQRNKGNFPGRFSGRQFSNSRSEMNVSTLELGDSALYLCASSLVASETYEQYFGPGTRLTVT.

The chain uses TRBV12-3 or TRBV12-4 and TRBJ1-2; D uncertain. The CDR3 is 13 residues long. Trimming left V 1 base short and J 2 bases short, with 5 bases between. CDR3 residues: CASSLGPNYGYTF. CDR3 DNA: TGTGCCAGCAGTTTAGGTCCAAACTATGGCTACACCTTC.

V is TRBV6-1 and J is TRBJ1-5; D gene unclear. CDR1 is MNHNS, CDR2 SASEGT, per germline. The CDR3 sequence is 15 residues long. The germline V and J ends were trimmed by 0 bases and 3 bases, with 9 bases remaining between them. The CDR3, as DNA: TGTGCCAGCAGTGAAGCGGGGAGGACCAATCAGCCCCAGCATTTT. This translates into CASSEAGRTNQPQHF.

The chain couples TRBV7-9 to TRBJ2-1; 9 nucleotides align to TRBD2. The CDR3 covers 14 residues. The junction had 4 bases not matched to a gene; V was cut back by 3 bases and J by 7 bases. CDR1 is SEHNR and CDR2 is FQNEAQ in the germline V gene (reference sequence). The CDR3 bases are TGTGCCAGCAGCTTCAGCGGGGGGAGGAATGAGCAGTTCTTC. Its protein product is CASSFSGGRNEQFF.

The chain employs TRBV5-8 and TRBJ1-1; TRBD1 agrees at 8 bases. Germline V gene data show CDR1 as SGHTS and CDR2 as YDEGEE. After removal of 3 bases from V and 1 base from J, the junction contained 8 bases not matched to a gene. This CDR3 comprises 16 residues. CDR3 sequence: CASSSYRGNSNTEAFF. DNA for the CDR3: TGTGCCAGCAGCTCCTACAGGGGGAATTCGAACACTGAAGCTTTCTTT.

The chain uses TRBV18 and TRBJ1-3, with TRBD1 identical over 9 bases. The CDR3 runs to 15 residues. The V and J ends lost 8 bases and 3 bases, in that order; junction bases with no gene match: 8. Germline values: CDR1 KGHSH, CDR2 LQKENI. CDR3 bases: TGTGCCAGCCCGGGACAGGGAAATCGTGGAAACACCATATATTTT. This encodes CASPGQGNRGNTIYF.

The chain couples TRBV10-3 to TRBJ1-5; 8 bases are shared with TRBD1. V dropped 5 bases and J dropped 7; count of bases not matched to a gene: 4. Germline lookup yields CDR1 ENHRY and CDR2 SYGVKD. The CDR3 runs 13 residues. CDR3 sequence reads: CAISLQGEQPQHF. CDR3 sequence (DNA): TGTGCCATCAGTCTACAGGGGGAACAGCCCCAGCATTTT.

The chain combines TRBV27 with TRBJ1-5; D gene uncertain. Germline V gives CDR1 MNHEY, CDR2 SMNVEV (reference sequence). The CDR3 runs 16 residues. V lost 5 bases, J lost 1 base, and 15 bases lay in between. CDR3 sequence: CASSPLSVVSNQPQHF. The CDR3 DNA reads TGTGCCAGCAGTCCCCTGAGTGTGGTCAGCAATCAGCCCCAGCATTTT.

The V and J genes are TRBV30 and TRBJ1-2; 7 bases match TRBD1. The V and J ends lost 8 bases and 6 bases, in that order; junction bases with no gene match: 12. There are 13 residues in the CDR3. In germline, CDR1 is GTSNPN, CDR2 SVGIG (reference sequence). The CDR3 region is CARANDRAHGYTF. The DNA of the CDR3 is TGTGCCCGGGCGAACGACAGGGCCCATGGCTACACCTTC.

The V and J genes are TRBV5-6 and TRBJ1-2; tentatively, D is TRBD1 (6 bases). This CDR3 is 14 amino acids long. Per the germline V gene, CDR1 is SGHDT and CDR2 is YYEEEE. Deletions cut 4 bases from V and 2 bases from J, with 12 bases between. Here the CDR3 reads CASSKGQNNYGYTF. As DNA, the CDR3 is TGTGCCAGCAGCAAAGGACAGAACAACTATGGCTACACCTTC.

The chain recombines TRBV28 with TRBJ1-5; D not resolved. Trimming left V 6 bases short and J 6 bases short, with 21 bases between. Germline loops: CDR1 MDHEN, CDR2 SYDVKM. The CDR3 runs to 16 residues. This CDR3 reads CASSPKVRVERQPQHF. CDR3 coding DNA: TGTGCCAGCAGCCCCAAGGTCCGGGTCGAGCGTCAGCCCCAGCATTTT.

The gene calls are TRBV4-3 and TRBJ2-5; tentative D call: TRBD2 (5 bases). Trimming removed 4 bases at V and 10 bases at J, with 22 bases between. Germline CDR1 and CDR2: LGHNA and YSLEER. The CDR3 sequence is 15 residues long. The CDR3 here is CASSLRTAGGGDQYF. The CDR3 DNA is TGCGCCAGCAGCCTTCGGACCGCCGGAGGCGGAGACCAGTACTTC.